This entry features one T cell receptor beta chain sequence. Its antigen is still unknown. Assay used: immunoSEQ multiplex PCR; TCRdb lists only in-frame clones, some missing. The table records under 9,000 clones, 65% to 80% of them present only once. The data belong to a study of vaccination effects on CD4 cells after COVID-19. The study, taken as a whole, reports: Healthy vaccinees showed cross-reactivity with common cold coronaviruses in only 1 of 255 vaccine-induced clones. Both infection-induced and vaccine-induced clones contracted markedly at late post-vaccination timepoints.

Antigen-specific CD4+ T cell clonotypes were called by their expansion after viral peptide-pool culture in ViraFEST. Isolation of CD4+ T cells took place after ten to eleven days of culture. After around 2.2 million PBMC were placed in each well, they were cultured with approximately 9.1 IU/ml IL-2 and roughly 10 ug/ml peptides. Sample: CD4+ T cells from PBMCs cultured with HCoV-229E spike peptides, taken before COVID-19 vaccination. The TCR was taken from a human donor who received a COVID-19 vaccine.

This chain's CDR3 is CASSLETRAGGVEQFF. The CDR3 bases are TGTGCCAGCAGCTTAGAAACGCGTGCCGGGGGGGTGGAGCAGTTCTTC. V is TRBV7-2 and J is TRBJ2-1; 8 bases are a match to TRBD2. With V trimmed by 1 base and J by 10 bases, 12 bases remained unmatched. Germline-derived CDR1 and CDR2 are SGHTA and FQGNSA. The CDR3 consists of 16 residues.